These T cell receptor beta chains were read from a single sample in a study of blood T cell repertoires in COVID-19. Sequencing was performed with immunoSEQ multiplex PCR; in TCRdb, only in-frame clones are kept and a portion is missing. The sample contains roughly 670,000 clones, over 80% of which appear only once. The specimen sequenced was peripheral blood. These receptors all come from a woman aged 18-35 years with acute or convalescent COVID-19. Each CDR3 is given with its conserved first and last residue. Each record gives: J gene, D gene, clone size, V gene, CDR3 DNA, CDR3 protein. A D gene is named only where the DNA matches it firmly. Rows may omit the clone size; those that give it use once, few, many or a size class.

TRBJ2-7,TRBD1,.,TRBV19,TGTGCCAGTAGTATGACAAGGCAGGGGGCCTTCGAGCAGTACTTC,CASSMTRQGAFEQYF
TRBJ1-2,.,.,TRBV6-5,TGTGCCAGCAGTCGGGGACACGTCGATGGCTACACCTTC,CASSRGHVDGYTF
TRBJ1-1,TRBD1,.,TRBV6-2/TRBV6-3,TGTGCCAGCAGTACCCATAGGACAGGCGGGAACACTGAAGCTTTCTTT,CASSTHRTGGNTEAFF
TRBJ1-5,TRBD1,.,TRBV4-3,TGCGCCAGCAGCACTGGGACAGGGGAAGGTCAGCCCCAGCATTTT,CASSTGTGEGQPQHF
TRBJ2-2,.,.,TRBV11-2,TGTGCCAGCAGCTCGCCATCCAGGGGGAGGTCCGGGGAGCTGTTTTTT,CASSSPSRGRSGELFF
TRBJ2-2,TRBD1,.,TRBV9,TGTGCCAGCAGCCCGCAGGACAGGGGAAAAAGGGCCGGGGAGCTGTTTTTT,CASSPQDRGKRAGELFF
TRBJ2-3,.,once,TRBV14,TGTGCCAGCAGCCGGACAGACCTTACAGATACGCAGTATTTT,CASSRTDLTDTQYF
TRBJ1-1,.,few,TRBV2,TGTGCCAGCAGCAAGAGTCGGGGTCAAGGCTTCAGCACTGAAGCTTTCTTT,CASSKSRGQGFSTEAFF
TRBJ1-6,.,.,TRBV11-1,TGTGCCAGCAGCTTGGCTTTCAGGGATACACCCCTCCACTTT,CASSLAFRDTPLHF
TRBJ1-3,.,.,TRBV5-1,TGCGCCAGCAGCTCCAAGACAGGCTTCTCTGGAAACACCATATATTTT,CASSSKTGFSGNTIYF
TRBJ1-2,TRBD1,.,TRBV25-1,TGTGCCAGCAGTGAGGGGGACAGGCCTAACTATGGCTACACCTTC,CASSEGDRPNYGYTF
TRBJ2-7,.,few,TRBV29-1,TGCAGCGTTGGGACAGAGCTTTACGAGCAGTACTTC,CSVGTELYEQYF
TRBJ2-7,TRBD1,.,TRBV11-1,TGTGCCAGCAGCTCCCCGGACAGGGGGAACTACGAGCAGTACTTC,CASSSPDRGNYEQYF
TRBJ2-2,TRBD1,.,TRBV2,TGTGCCAGCAGTTGGGACAGGGGGCGTACCGGGGAGCTGTTTTTT,CASSWDRGRTGELFF
TRBJ2-7,.,.,TRBV24-1,TGTGCCACCAGTGATGGTAGCAGACCATGGGAGCAGTACTTC,CATSDGSRPWEQYF
TRBJ1-5,TRBD1,.,TRBV7-9,TGTGCCAGCAGCTCCAACAGGGGCAGCAATCAGCCCCAGCATTTT,CASSSNRGSNQPQHF
TRBJ1-1,TRBD1,.,TRBV6-5,TGTGCCAGCACTAGACAGGGGATGAACACTGAAGCTTTCTTT,CASTRQGMNTEAFF
TRBJ1-2,.,.,TRBV11-2,TGTGCCAGCAGCTTCCAGGGGATAGGTGACTATGGCTACACCTTC,CASSFQGIGDYGYTF
TRBJ1-1,TRBD1,once,TRBV29-1,TGCAGCGTGCCGGGACAGGGGAACACTGAAGCTTTCTTT,CSVPGQGNTEAFF
TRBJ1-1,.,once,TRBV9,TGTGCCAGCAGCGTAGACACCTTAAACACTGAAGCTTTCTTT,CASSVDTLNTEAFF
TRBJ2-1,.,.,TRBV6-1,TGTGCCAGCAGTGAAGGTGGGGGCCTGTACAATGAGCAGTTCTTC,CASSEGGGLYNEQFF
TRBJ2-7,.,.,TRBV6-7,TGTGCCAGCAGTTACCGCACGGGCGGACAGTCCTCCTACGAGCAGTACTTC,CASSYRTGGQSSYEQYF
TRBJ1-3,.,.,TRBV29-1,TGCAGCGTTGAATGGGAGGATGGAAACACCATATATTTT,CSVEWEDGNTIYF
TRBJ1-4,TRBD1,.,TRBV28,TGTGCCAGCAGTAGACCGGGACAGACAACTAATGAAAAACTGTTTTTT,CASSRPGQTTNEKLFF
TRBJ1-4,TRBD1,.,TRBV29-1,TGCAGCGTTGAAGACCGGGGTAGGGGGACAGGGCACGAAAAACTGTTTTTT,CSVEDRGRGTGHEKLFF
TRBJ1-5,.,few,TRBV28,TGTGCCAGCAGTCCCCGGGGGGCAGGGGTAAATCAGCCCCAGCATTTT,CASSPRGAGVNQPQHF
TRBJ2-3,.,.,TRBV3-1/TRBV3-2,TGTGCCAGCAGCCAAGATTGGAGCGAAGGTCTTGAGGATACGCAGTATTTT,CASSQDWSEGLEDTQYF
TRBJ2-7,.,.,TRBV29-1,TGCAGCGCCAATTTACTCCAGGGCAGGGGCTACGAGCAGTACTTC,CSANLLQGRGYEQYF
TRBJ2-1,TRBD2,.,TRBV6-4,TGTGCCAGCAGTGACGGGGGGGAGATGGGTGAGCAGTTCTTC,CASSDGGEMGEQFF
TRBJ1-5,TRBD1,.,TRBV30,TGTGCCTGGAGTCCACGACAGGGGGTGAATCAGCCCCAGCATTTT,CAWSPRQGVNQPQHF
TRBJ1-1,.,once,TRBV5-1,TGCGCCAGCAGCTTGGCCACTGTTAATGAAGCTTTCTTT,CASSLATVNEAFF
TRBJ1-1,.,.,TRBV12-3/TRBV12-4,TGTGCCAGCCTCGGGGGTCTGCAGCGGGCTTTCTTT,CASLGGLQRAFF
TRBJ1-1,.,.,TRBV30,TGTGCCTGGAGACAGTTCAAGAACACTGAAGCTTTCTTT,CAWRQFKNTEAFF
TRBJ2-2,.,few,TRBV27,TGTGCCAGCAGTACCGGGACCGGGGAGCTGTTTTTT,CASSTGTGELFF
TRBJ1-3,.,.,TRBV14,TGTGCCAGCAGCCGAGGAACCTCTGGAAACACCATATATTTT,CASSRGTSGNTIYF
TRBJ2-2,.,.,TRBV13,TGTGCCAGCAGCTTAGGACTTTTTCATAACACCGGGGAGCTGTTTTTT,CASSLGLFHNTGELFF
TRBJ1-5,.,.,TRBV3-1/TRBV3-2,TGTGCCAGCAGCCTGGGCAGGGGAGTATTAGGCAATCAGCCCCAGCATTTT,CASSLGRGVLGNQPQHF
TRBJ1-5,.,.,TRBV19,TGTGCCAGTAGTATGCGTCAGGGAAACAATCAGCCCCAGCATTTT,CASSMRQGNNQPQHF
TRBJ2-7,TRBD1,.,TRBV5-1,TGCGCCAGCAGCTCGGTAATGACCGGGACAGGGAATACCTACGAGCAGTACTTC,CASSSVMTGTGNTYEQYF
TRBJ2-7,TRBD2,once,TRBV5-1,TGCGCCAGTACTCGTGGGAGGGGACCGGGACTACCCTCCTACGAGCAGTACTTC,CASTRGRGPGLPSYEQYF